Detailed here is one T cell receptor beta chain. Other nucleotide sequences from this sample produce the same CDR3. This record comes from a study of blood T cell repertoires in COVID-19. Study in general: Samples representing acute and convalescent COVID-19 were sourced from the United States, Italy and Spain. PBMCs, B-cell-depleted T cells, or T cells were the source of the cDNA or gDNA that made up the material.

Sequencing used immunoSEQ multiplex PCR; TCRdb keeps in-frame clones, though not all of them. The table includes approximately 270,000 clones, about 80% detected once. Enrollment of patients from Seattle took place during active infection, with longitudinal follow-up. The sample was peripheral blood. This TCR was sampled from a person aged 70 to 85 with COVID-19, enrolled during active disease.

In nucleotides, the CDR3 is TGTGCCAGCAGTTACTCGACCAGGGGTGGTTCACCCCTCCACTTT. Its protein product is CASSYSTRGGSPLHF. J is TRBJ1-6 and V is TRBV6-2 or TRBV6-3; weak D call: TRBD1 (6 bases). Germline V lookup: CDR1 MNHEY, CDR2 SVGEGT. V lost 0 bases, J lost 9 bases, and 12 bases lay in between. The CDR3 extends over 15 amino acids.